This T cell receptor beta chain was recorded in a study of vaccination effects on CD4 cells after COVID-19. TCRdb's table, derived via immunoSEQ multiplex PCR, lists solely in-frame clones and lacks some. The data hold 67,000 or so clones, with 81% observed a single time. This CDR3 region has 11 residues. Trimming cost V 6 bases and J 7 bases, with 7 bases left between them. Germline V CDR1 and CDR2: SNHLY, FYNNEI. Sequencing in the ViraFEST assay came after antigen-specific CD4+ T cells had been expanded with viral peptide pools, which were used to stimulate PBMC. Isolating CD4+ T cells followed more than 9 days of culture. All study participants received two doses of BNT162b2 or mRNA-1273 vaccine. None of these healthy vaccinees had been infected with SARS-CoV-2 before vaccination. Half-medium exchanges with IL-2 medium took place on days 3 and 7. This clone turned up a few times. What it binds is not known.

This TCR was recovered from a human donor who received a COVID-19 vaccine. The chain uses TRBV2 and TRBJ1-5; D gene uncertain. Source: CD4+ T cells from PBMCs cultured with HCoV-229E spike peptides, taken after COVID-19 vaccination. This CDR3 reads CASSLRQPQHF. Written as DNA, the CDR3 is TGTGCCAGCAGCCTCAGGCAGCCCCAGCATTTT.